The T cell receptor beta chain described here comes from a study of shared T cell receptors in the human thymus. Clones were read by immunoSEQ multiplex PCR, and TCRdb kept only the in-frame ones, dropping some. The sample carries over 650,000 clones, approximately 87% recorded once. This CDR3 is 16 amino acids long. The trim removed 3 bases at V and 1 base at J, leaving 8 bases unmatched. CDR1 is MGHRA, CDR2 YSYEKL, per germline. These records were also assigned to another study, of human thymus T cells.

This chain joins TRBV4-1 and TRBJ1-2, with 7 nucleotides matching TRBD1. The sample consisted of thymocytes. The sequence was collected from a boy in the first two years of life with a congenital heart defect. CDR3 coding DNA: TGCGCCAGCAGCCACGACAGGGACCACTTTAACTATGGCTACACCTTC. This translates into CASSHDRDHFNYGYTF.